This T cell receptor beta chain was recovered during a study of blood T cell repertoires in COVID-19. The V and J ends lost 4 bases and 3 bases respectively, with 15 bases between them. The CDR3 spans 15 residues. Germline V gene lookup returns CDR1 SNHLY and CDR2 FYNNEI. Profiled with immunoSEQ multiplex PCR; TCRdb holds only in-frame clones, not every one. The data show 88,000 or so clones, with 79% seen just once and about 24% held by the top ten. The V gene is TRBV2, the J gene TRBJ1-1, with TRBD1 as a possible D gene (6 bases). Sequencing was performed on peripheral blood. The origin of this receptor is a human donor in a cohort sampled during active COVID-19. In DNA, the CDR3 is TGTGCCAGCAGTGTAGGGGGAGAAGGGGACACTGAAGCTTTCTTT. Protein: CASSVGGEGDTEAFF. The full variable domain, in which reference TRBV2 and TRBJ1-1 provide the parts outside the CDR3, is EPEVTQTPSHQVTQMGQEVILRCVPISNHLYFYWYRQILGQKVEFLVSFYNNEISEKSEIFDDQFSVERPDGSNFTLKIRSTKLEDSAMYFCASSVGGEGDTEAFFGQGTRLTVV.